The 2 T cell receptor beta chains given below trace back to one sample, sequenced in a study of blood T cell repertoires in COVID-19. The repertoire was sequenced with immunoSEQ multiplex PCR; TCRdb's copy has only in-frame clones and lacks some. The data show over 40,000 clones, with 85% to 95% seen just once and roughly 9.8% held by the top ten. Sample: peripheral blood. Receptors were obtained from a woman of 80 years or more with acute or convalescent COVID-19.

The V call is TRBV9, the J call TRBJ1-3; D gene ambiguous. The CDR3 consists of 16 residues. Germline CDR1 is SGDLS and CDR2 is YYNGEE. Deletions cut 0 bases from V and 0 bases from J, with 10 bases between. CDR3 protein: CASSVGEPRSGNTIYF. The CDR3 coding sequence is TGTGCCAGCAGCGTAGGAGAGCCCCGCTCTGGAAACACCATATATTTT.

The chain links TRBV29-1 to TRBJ2-5; a possible D gene is TRBD1 (5 bases). Germline CDR1 SQVTM, CDR2 ANQGSEA. V shed 3 bases and J shed 6 bases, with 14 bases lying between them. The CDR3 runs to 13 residues. CDR3 region: CSVDPGNGKTQYF. As DNA, the CDR3 is TGCAGCGTTGATCCAGGGAATGGGAAGACCCAGTACTTC. Combining the CDR3 with reference TRBV29-1 and TRBJ2-5 gives the whole variable domain SAVISQKPSRDICQRGTSLTIQCQVDSQVTMMFWYRQQPGQSLTLIATANQGSEATYESGFVIDKFPISRPNLTFSTLTVSNMSPEDSSIYLCSVDPGNGKTQYFGPGTRLLVL.